These 25 T cell receptor beta chains were sequenced from one sample in a study of T cell responses to AZD1222 COVID-19 vaccine. Repertoires were generated with immunoSEQ multiplex PCR, while TCRdb's copy carries only in-frame clones and drops some. This repertoire shows some 100,000 clones, approximately 87% found once; its top ten account for about 3%. Sequenced here: peripheral blood, sampled on day 0 of AZD1222 vaccination. The receptors here all came from an adult in good health.

The V call is TRBV12-5, the J call TRBJ2-1; tentative D call: TRBD1 (6 bases). Trimming took off 5 bases at V and 4 bases at J, with 12 bases between the two ends. This CDR3 is 14 amino acids long. Germline loops: CDR1 LGHNT, CDR2 FRNRAP. CDR3: CASGTGTTYNEQFF. The CDR3 DNA is TGTGCTAGTGGTACCGGGACAACTTACAATGAGCAGTTCTTC. Variable domain in full (rest from reference TRBV12-5 and TRBJ2-1): DARVTQTPRHKVTEMGQEVTMRCQPILGHNTVFWYRQTMMQGLELLAYFRNRAPLDDSGMPKDRFSAEMPDATLATLKIQPSEPRDSAVYFCASGTGTTYNEQFFGPGTRLTVL.

The count of this clone is one. The chain joins TRBV13 to TRBJ2-5, with unresolved D. The CDR3 has 11 amino acids. V lost 5 bases and J 4 bases, leaving 5 bases between the germline ends. The germline CDR1 and CDR2 sequences are PRHDT and FYEKMQ (reference sequence). CDR3 coding DNA: TGTGCCAGCAGCCAATCAGAGACCCAGTACTTC. Translation gives CASSQSETQYF. Together with reference TRBV13 and TRBJ2-5, the CDR3 gives the full variable domain: AAGVIQSPRHLIKEKRETATLKCYPIPRHDTVYWYQQGPGQDPQFLISFYEKMQSDKGSIPDRFSAQQFSDYHSELNMSSLELGDSALYFCASSQSETQYFGPGTRLLVL.

V is TRBV7-8 and J is TRBJ2-3; 9 nucleotides match TRBD1. CDR3 length equals 18 residues. Germline CDR1 is SGHVS and CDR2 is FQNEAQ. V lost 1 base to trimming and J lost 8 bases; unmatched junction nucleotides: 16. This CDR3 is CASSLVSRQGGLVGTQYF. The DNA for the CDR3 is TGTGCCAGCAGCTTAGTTTCGAGACAGGGGGGATTGGTAGGTACGCAGTATTTT.

This chain uses TRBV2 with TRBJ1-5; D is undetermined. V was cut by 7 bases and J by 3 bases, with 10 bases left in between. Germline CDR1 SNHLY, CDR2 FYNNEI. The CDR3 contains 13 residues. CDR3 sequence (DNA): TGTGCCAGCATCGAAGACCTCAATCAGCCCCAGCATTTT. Translating it yields CASIEDLNQPQHF.

J is TRBJ2-3 and V is TRBV5-4; D remains ambiguous. This CDR3 contains 14 residues. The germline CDR1 and CDR2 sequences are SGHNT and YYREEE (reference sequence). V lost 0 bases and J lost 2, with 7 bases in between. CDR3 DNA: TGTGCCAGCAGCTTGGGGGCCAACACAGATACGCAGTATTTT. It encodes CASSLGANTDTQYF. Complete variable domain (other parts from reference TRBV5-4 and TRBJ2-3): ETGVTQSPTHLIKTRGQQVTLRCSSQSGHNTVSWYQQALGQGPQFIFQYYREEENGRGNFPPRFSGLQFPNYSSELNVNALELDDSALYLCASSLGANTDTQYFGPGTRLTVL.

The CDR3: CSVGTAGNTIYF. The CDR3 DNA reads TGCAGCGTTGGGACGGCTGGAAACACCATATATTTT. This sequence joins TRBV29-1 and TRBJ1-3; no definite D call. Germline V lookup: CDR1 SQVTM, CDR2 ANQGSEA. The CDR3 has 12 amino acids. Trimming pared 4 bases from V and 2 bases from J, leaving 6 bases between.

This chain joins TRBV18 and TRBJ1-3; D is possibly TRBD1 (5 bases). The CDR3 runs 15 residues. V lost 3 bases and J lost 3, with 12 bases in between. From germline, CDR1 is KGHSH and CDR2 LQKENI. The CDR3 sequence is CASSPLQGNGNTIYF. CDR3 nucleotide sequence: TGTGCCAGCTCACCGCTTCAGGGTAATGGAAACACCATATATTTT.

The chain links TRBV7-8 to TRBJ1-6; D not certain. The CDR3 sequence is 13 residues long. Trimming pared 5 bases from V and 9 bases from J, leaving 11 bases between. Germline CDR1 and CDR2: SGHVS and FQNEAQ. In DNA form, the CDR3 reads TGTGCCAGCAGCCAGACGACCGCTTCACCCCTCCACTTT. Translated: CASSQTTASPLHF.

The chain uses TRBV12-3 or TRBV12-4 and TRBJ1-5; no firm D call. CDR3 length: 12 amino acids. V was pared by 3 bases and J by 5 bases, with 5 bases between. The CDR3 region has the DNA TGTGCCAGCAGTTTTCGGCATCAGCCCCAGCATTTT. Protein product: CASSFRHQPQHF.

The chain is built from TRBV7-3 and TRBJ1-1; TRBD1 matches at 9 bases. The CDR3 is made up of 14 amino acids. Germline CDR1 and CDR2: SGHTA and FQGTGA. Trimming removed 5 bases from V and 4 bases from J; junction bases left unmatched: 5. The CDR3 nucleotides read TGTGCCAGCAGCCCAGGACAGGGGCTCACTGAAGCTTTCTTT. This codes for CASSPGQGLTEAFF.

The V and J genes are TRBV7-2 and TRBJ2-7; 9 bases agree with TRBD2. This CDR3 region has 15 residues. V shed 1 base, J shed 2 bases, and the junction held 3 bases outside the gene matches. The germline V gene encodes CDR1 SGHTA and CDR2 FQGNSA. The DNA of the CDR3 is TGTGCCAGCAGCTTAGAGGCGGGGGGGGCCTACGAGCAGTACTTC. This encodes CASSLEAGGAYEQYF.

The chain joins TRBV7-2 to TRBJ2-1; TRBD1 agrees at 9 bases. The ends lost 4 bases at V and 4 bases at J; junction bases unmatched: 5. CDR1 and CDR2 from the germline V gene are SGHTA and FQGNSA. The CDR3 spans 15 residues. This CDR3 is CASSSDRGLYNEQFF. The CDR3, as DNA: TGTGCCAGCAGCTCGGACAGGGGCTTGTACAATGAGCAGTTCTTC.

This chain uses TRBV19 with TRBJ2-5; the D is unclear. The CDR3 has 12 amino acids. The V end lost 5 bases, the J end lost 0 bases, and 4 bases lay between the germline ends. CDR1 is LNHDA and CDR2 is SQIVND in the germline V gene (reference sequence). The CDR3 is CASSSYQETQYF. CDR3 DNA sequence: TGTGCCAGTAGTTCCTACCAAGAGACCCAGTACTTC.

This clone showed up just once. For the CDR3, the DNA is TGTGCCAGCAGCCAAGTGACTAGCGGGGGGGGAAGGCAGTTCTTC. Its translation: CASSQVTSGGGRQFF. This sequence joins TRBV14 and TRBJ2-1, with 14 bases aligning to TRBD2. Germline V gene data show CDR1 as SGHDN and CDR2 as FVKESK. V shed 1 base and J 12 bases; nucleotides not matched to a gene: 5. CDR3 length equals 15 residues.

The V call is TRBV19, the J call TRBJ1-2; 8 bases are shared with TRBD1. Trimming removed 2 bases from V and 6 bases from J; junction bases left unmatched: 2. CDR3 length equals 13 residues. Germline CDR1 LNHDA, CDR2 SQIVND (reference sequence). CDR3: CASSIQGANGYTF. The CDR3 DNA follows: TGTGCCAGTAGTATACAGGGGGCAAATGGCTACACCTTC.

This clone has only one observation. The V call is TRBV12-3 or TRBV12-4, the J call TRBJ1-1; D call uncertain. V was cut by 4 bases and J by 6 bases, with 12 bases left in between. The CDR3 runs to 13 residues. The CDR3 region is CASSSRHGAEAFF. CDR3 sequence (DNA): TGTGCCAGCAGTTCCCGCCACGGGGCTGAAGCTTTCTTT.

The table lists this clone with a count of one. V gene TRBV18 combines with J gene TRBJ2-5, with 8 bases matching TRBD1. This CDR3 spans 17 amino acids. Unmatched junction bases numbered 14, after V lost 3 bases and J lost 5 bases. Germline values: CDR1 KGHSH, CDR2 LQKENI. The CDR3 nucleotides are TGTGCCAGCTCACCTTCCTTCGGACAGGGATTAAGGGAGACCCAGTACTTC. Translated: CASSPSFGQGLRETQYF.

This clone was picked up one time. The rearrangement joins TRBV5-5 to TRBJ1-2; 7 bases align to TRBD1. Germline V CDR1 and CDR2: SGHKS, YYEKEE (reference sequence). The CDR3 spans 17 residues. The junction had 17 bases not matched to a gene; V was cut back by 3 bases and J by 6 bases. The CDR3 loop is CASSSELGTERVDGYTF. CDR3 coding DNA: TGTGCCAGCAGCTCTGAACTAGGGACAGAGCGAGTAGATGGCTACACCTTC.

The chain links TRBV7-2 to TRBJ1-2; D is perhaps TRBD1 (5 bases). V gave up 5 bases and J gave up 0 bases, with 10 bases separating them. The length of the CDR3 is 14 residues. Germline CDR1 SGHTA, CDR2 FQGNSA. The CDR3 loop is CASSVDSTNYGYTF. CDR3 nucleotide sequence: TGTGCCAGCAGCGTAGACAGTACTAACTATGGCTACACCTTC.

The chain has TRBV27 and TRBJ2-2; TRBD1 agrees at 9 bases. The CDR3 contains 15 residues. Losses at the gene ends were 5 bases for V and 4 bases for J; bases not matched to a gene: 5. Germline V gene data show CDR1 as MNHEY and CDR2 as SMNVEV (reference sequence). The CDR3 coding sequence is TGTGCCAGCAGTGTCCGGACAGGGGCCACCGGGGAGCTGTTTTTT. Its protein product is CASSVRTGATGELFF.

This clone occurred once. V and J are TRBV7-2 and TRBJ1-6; D unresolved. Germline V gene sequence: CDR1 SGHTA, CDR2 FQGNSA. This CDR3 spans 16 amino acids. Trimming removed 5 bases at V and 0 bases at J, with 11 bases between. The CDR3 is CASSPRHSSYNSPLHF. CDR3 in DNA: TGTGCCAGCAGCCCCCGACATAGCTCCTATAATTCACCCCTCCACTTT.

This clone appeared a few times. This chain uses TRBV29-1 with TRBJ1-1, with D possibly matching TRBD1 (5 bases). This CDR3 is built from 14 residues. Germline-derived CDR1 and CDR2 are SQVTM and ANQGSEA. The ends were cut back, 8 bases at V and 1 base at J, with 17 bases in the middle. CDR3 sequence reads: CSSSEGYGNTEAFF. The CDR3, as DNA: TGCAGCTCGTCTGAGGGGTATGGGAACACTGAAGCTTTCTTT.

The chain uses TRBV7-2 and TRBJ1-6; D gene ambiguous. Germline CDR1 reads SGHTA; CDR2 reads FQGNSA. This CDR3 spans 15 amino acids. V was cut by 1 base and J by 5 bases, with 9 bases left in between. Written as DNA, the CDR3 is TGTGCCAGCAGCTTAGTTCCCAGAAATAATTCACCCCTCCACTTT. Translating gives CASSLVPRNNSPLHF.

J is TRBJ1-2 and V is TRBV30, with 8 bases lining up with TRBD1. This CDR3 is built from 13 residues. With V trimmed by 4 bases and J by 7 bases, 8 bases remained unmatched. Germline values: CDR1 GTSNPN, CDR2 SVGIG (reference sequence). The CDR3 loop is CAWKRDRSGGYTF. CDR3 bases: TGTGCCTGGAAAAGGGACAGGAGTGGTGGCTACACCTTC.

The genes are TRBV7-2 and TRBJ2-5; 7 bases match TRBD2. CDR3 length equals 17 residues. Germline V lookup: CDR1 SGHTA, CDR2 FQGNSA. V lost 5 bases and J lost 2; bases outside the gene matches: 14. The CDR3 protein is CASSKQSSGGIQETQYF. The CDR3 nucleotides read TGTGCCAGCAGCAAACAATCGTCCGGGGGGATTCAAGAGACCCAGTACTTC.